One and the same sample provided the 27 T cell receptor beta chains below, sequenced in a study of OX40 agonist ivuxolimab in advanced cancers. Assay: immunoSEQ multiplex PCR; the TCRdb copy retains only in-frame clones and omits some. The sample carries about 100,000 clones, 90% recorded once. The source material was CD4+ or CD8+ T cells sorted from blood, sampled in a trial of the OX40 agonist ivuxolimab. Every receptor here comes from an adult with an advanced solid tumor such as melanoma, head and neck, liver or kidney cancer.

This chain uses TRBV19 with TRBJ2-7; a weak D match, TRBD1 (7 bases). V was cut by 4 bases and J by 0 bases, with 13 bases left in between. In germline, CDR1 is LNHDA, CDR2 SQIVND (reference sequence). This CDR3 region has 15 residues. CDR3: CASSRSGGPSYEQYF. DNA for the CDR3: TGTGCCAGTAGTAGATCAGGGGGGCCCTCCTACGAGCAGTACTTC.

The J gene is TRBJ2-1, the V gene TRBV4-3, with 7 bases that match TRBD1. The germline V gene has CDR1 LGHNA and CDR2 YSLEER. With V trimmed by 1 base and J by 1 base, 7 bases remained unmatched. CDR3 length: 17 amino acids. The CDR3 sequence is CASSQAQGRGSYNEQFF. The CDR3 DNA reads TGCGCCAGCAGCCAAGCTCAGGGCAGGGGGTCCTACAATGAGCAGTTCTTC.

The chain is built from TRBV6-1 and TRBJ2-7; TRBD2 aligns across 13 bases. CDR1 and CDR2 from the germline V gene are MNHNS and SASEGT. The junction had 5 bases not matched to a gene; V was cut back by 6 bases and J by 6 bases. The CDR3 consists of 14 residues. This CDR3 reads CASRAGLAGPEQYF. The CDR3 DNA is TGTGCCAGCAGGGCGGGACTAGCGGGACCCGAGCAGTACTTC.

This clone was recorded only once. The rearrangement joins TRBV5-1 to TRBJ2-2, with a possible D match to TRBD1 (6 bases). The V gene's germline CDR1 is SGHRS and CDR2 YFSETQ. V dropped 6 bases and J dropped 4 bases, with 16 bases sitting between them. This CDR3 contains 15 residues. The CDR3, as DNA: TGCGCCAGCAAGGAGTACCAGGGGTCCACCGGGGAGCTGTTTTTT. Translating gives CASKEYQGSTGELFF. The full variable domain, rest sourced from reference TRBV5-1 and TRBJ2-2, is KAGVTQTPRYLIKTRGQQVTLSCSPISGHRSVSWYQQTPGQGLQFLFEYFSETQRNKGNFPGRFSGRQFSNSRSEMNVSTLELGDSALYLCASKEYQGSTGELFFGEGSRLTVL.

This chain links TRBV27 with TRBJ1-3, with TRBD1 matching 7 bases. The CDR3 extends over 17 amino acids. The J segment lost 0 bases and the V segment lost 6 bases, leaving 11 bases of the junction unmatched. Germline CDR1 reads MNHEY; CDR2 reads SMNVEV (reference sequence). The CDR3 reads CASRGRTGQSSGNTIYF. CDR3 sequence (DNA): TGTGCCAGCAGGGGCCGGACAGGCCAGAGCTCTGGAAACACCATATATTTT.

The rearrangement joins TRBV4-3 to TRBJ2-1; maybe TRBD1 (7 bases). In germline, CDR1 is LGHNA, CDR2 YSLEER. The CDR3 totals 15 residues. V was cut by 7 bases and J by 8 bases, with 21 bases left in between. The CDR3 DNA reads as TGCGCCAGCACCCGGAGGGCAGGGGGGATCGATGAGCAGTTCTTC. Encoded protein: CASTRRAGGIDEQFF.

V is TRBV7-9 and J is TRBJ2-1; D gene ambiguous. This CDR3 spans 12 amino acids. Germline V lookup: CDR1 SEHNR, CDR2 FQNEAQ (reference sequence). Trimming took off 3 bases at V and 9 bases at J, with 9 bases between the two ends. The CDR3 is CASSFSSTEQFF. The CDR3 nucleotides read TGTGCCAGCAGCTTTTCGAGTACTGAGCAGTTCTTC.

V gene TRBV7-9 combines with J gene TRBJ2-1; 9 bases align to TRBD1. The CDR3 is 16 amino acids. After removal of 1 base from V and 1 base from J, the junction contained 2 bases not matched to a gene. The germline gives CDR1 SEHNR, CDR2 FQNEAQ (reference sequence). The CDR3 DNA follows: TGTGCCAGCAGCTTAGACAGGGGGCGGTCCTACAATGAGCAGTTCTTC. Translated, it gives CASSLDRGRSYNEQFF.

This sequence joins TRBV7-2 and TRBJ2-7, with D possibly being TRBD2 (6 bases). CDR3 length: 16 amino acids. V was cut by 4 bases and J by 6 bases, with 22 bases left in between. CDR1 and CDR2 from the germline V gene are SGHTA and FQGNSA. As DNA, the CDR3 is TGTGCCAGCAGCTCTCCCGGGGTTGGGAGGACGAGCGAGCAGTACTTC. Encoded protein: CASSSPGVGRTSEQYF. Full variable domain (missing parts from reference TRBV7-2 and TRBJ2-7): GAGVSQSPSNKVTEKGKDVELRCDPISGHTALYWYRQSLGQGLEFLIYFQGNSAPDKSGLPSDRFSAERTGGSVSTLTIQRTQQEDSAVYLCASSSPGVGRTSEQYFGPGTRLTVT.

This chain uses TRBV2 with TRBJ1-2, with 11 bases aligning to TRBD1. The germline V gene has CDR1 SNHLY and CDR2 FYNNEI. This CDR3 spans 14 amino acids. After removal of 4 bases from V and 2 bases from J, the junction contained 0 bases not matched to a gene. Here the CDR3 DNA reads TGTGCCAGCAGTGGGACAGGGGGCAACTATGGCTACACCTTC. It specifies CASSGTGGNYGYTF.

This chain joins TRBV7-2 and TRBJ2-2; D possibly corresponds to TRBD1 (6 bases). The length of the CDR3 is 15 residues. Germline loops: CDR1 SGHTA, CDR2 FQGNSA. V was cut by 0 bases and J by 3 bases, with 8 bases left in between. CDR3 residues: CASSLARGDTGELFF. The CDR3 nucleotides read TGTGCCAGCAGCTTAGCCAGGGGAGACACCGGGGAGCTGTTTTTT. Filled out from reference TRBV7-2 and TRBJ2-2, the complete variable domain reads GAGVSQSPSNKVTEKGKDVELRCDPISGHTALYWYRQSLGQGLEFLIYFQGNSAPDKSGLPSDRFSAERTGGSVSTLTIQRTQQEDSAVYLCASSLARGDTGELFFGEGSRLTVL.

This chain joins TRBV5-1 and TRBJ2-2; 9 nucleotides match TRBD2. CDR3 length: 17 residues. The germline CDR1 and CDR2 sequences are SGHRS and YFSETQ. J lost 7 bases, V lost 4 bases, and 14 bases had no gene match. The CDR3 is CASSPMTSGSLGGELFF. The CDR3 nucleotides read TGCGCCAGCAGCCCCATGACTAGCGGCTCACTTGGCGGGGAGCTGTTTTTT.

The CDR3 DNA reads TGTGCCAGCAGTAATCAGGGGGCCAACACTGAAGCTTTCTTT. Amino acid sequence: CASSNQGANTEAFF. The chain joins TRBV27 to TRBJ1-1; TRBD1 agrees at 8 bases. Germline V gene sequence: CDR1 MNHEY, CDR2 SMNVEV (reference sequence). The ends lost 5 bases at V and 2 bases at J; junction bases unmatched: 4. The CDR3 sequence is 14 residues long.

The chain joins TRBV11-2 to TRBJ2-7; maybe TRBD2 (5 bases). The CDR3 runs 14 residues. Germline V gene lookup returns CDR1 SGHAT and CDR2 FQNNGV. Trimming shortened V by 1 base and J by 6 bases, and 13 bases separated the two germline ends. The CDR3: CASSLGGSRSEQYF. DNA for the CDR3: TGTGCCAGCAGCTTAGGTGGGAGCCGGAGCGAGCAGTACTTC.

This clone has more than one count but fewer than ten. The chain is built from TRBV7-8 and TRBJ2-2, with TRBD2 matching 7 bases. The CDR3 has 19 amino acids. V was clipped by 6 bases and J by 0 bases; unmatched bases: 16. CDR1 is SGHVS and CDR2 is FQNEAQ in the germline V gene. The CDR3 reads CASRRGSTSAASNTGELFF. The CDR3 DNA is TGTGCCAGCAGGCGGGGGTCCACTAGTGCGGCGTCGAACACCGGGGAGCTGTTTTTT.

The J gene is TRBJ2-1, the V gene TRBV18; 8 bases are shared with TRBD1. V was clipped by 4 bases and J by 6 bases; unmatched bases: 5. Per the germline V gene, CDR1 is KGHSH and CDR2 is LQKENI. This CDR3 region has 14 residues. Written as DNA, the CDR3 is TGTGCCAGCTCACTCCAGGACAGGGCCAATGAGCAGTTCTTC. Its protein product is CASSLQDRANEQFF.

The chain carries TRBV7-8 and TRBJ2-7, with TRBD1 matching over 8 bases. The CDR3 extends over 15 amino acids. The trim removed 0 bases at V and 8 bases at J, leaving 9 bases unmatched. Germline V CDR1 and CDR2: SGHVS, FQNEAQ. Here the CDR3 DNA reads TGTGCCAGCAGCTTAGCGATGGGACAGGTTACGAAGCAGTACTTC. Translating it yields CASSLAMGQVTKQYF.

This clone has just one count. The chain combines TRBV4-1 with TRBJ1-1; no clear D. The germline CDR1 and CDR2 sequences are MGHRA and YSYEKL. This CDR3 region has 17 residues. Between the trimmed V and J ends, which lost 1 base and 1 base, there was a span of 16 bases. The CDR3 DNA follows: TGCGCCAGCAGCCAAGTAGTCGGACGGCGATCGAACACTGAAGCTTTCTTT. It codes for CASSQVVGRRSNTEAFF.

The chain is built from TRBV28 and TRBJ1-5; the D gene is possibly TRBD1 (5 bases). The germline gives CDR1 MDHEN, CDR2 SYDVKM. The CDR3 length is 14 residues. The V end lost 5 bases, the J end lost 6 bases, and 14 bases lay between the germline ends. The CDR3 here is CASSPPAGVQPQHF. CDR3 nucleotide sequence: TGTGCCAGCAGTCCCCCTGCGGGGGTTCAGCCCCAGCATTTT.

The V and J genes are TRBV30 and TRBJ2-5; 10 bases match TRBD1. The germline V gene has CDR1 GTSNPN and CDR2 SVGIG (reference sequence). The CDR3 contains 15 residues. The trim removed 1 base at V and 5 bases at J, leaving 7 bases unmatched. CDR3 sequence: CAWSAGQGLGETQYF. Here the CDR3 DNA reads TGTGCCTGGAGTGCGGGACAGGGGCTAGGGGAGACCCAGTACTTC.

The chain combines TRBV10-2 with TRBJ1-4; no reliable D call. The CDR3 totals 13 residues. Germline CDR1 WSHSY, CDR2 SAAADI. The V end was cut by 4 bases, the J end by 5 bases, with 8 bases between. CDR3 in DNA: TGCGCCAGCAGTGTAACCCGAAATGAAAAACTGTTTTTT. It yields the protein CASSVTRNEKLFF.

The rearrangement uses TRBV27 and TRBJ1-3; possible D gene TRBD1, 5 bases. This CDR3 spans 13 amino acids. Trimming took off 6 bases at V and 3 bases at J, with 9 bases between the two ends. Per germline, CDR1 MNHEY and CDR2 SMNVEV (reference sequence). The CDR3 is CASSQGIGNTIYF. The CDR3 DNA follows: TGTGCCAGCAGCCAGGGAATTGGAAACACCATATATTTT.

The V gene is TRBV27, the J gene TRBJ1-1; no clear D gene. V lost 4 bases, J lost 4 bases, and 16 bases lay in between. Germline V lookup: CDR1 MNHEY, CDR2 SMNVEV (reference sequence). The CDR3 loop spans 15 amino acids. The DNA of the CDR3 is TGTGCCAGCAGTTCGGGGTACCAATCCCGCACTGAAGCTTTCTTT. It codes for CASSSGYQSRTEAFF.

V gene TRBV10-3 combines with J gene TRBJ1-2, with 10 bases identical to TRBD1. Per germline, CDR1 ENHRY and CDR2 SYGVKD. The trim removed 5 bases at V and 6 bases at J, leaving 3 bases unmatched. The CDR3 consists of 13 residues. CDR3 sequence reads: CAISPGTGDGYTF. For the CDR3, the DNA is TGTGCCATCAGTCCTGGGACAGGGGATGGCTACACCTTC.

This CDR3 reads CSGKTGRTDTQYF. In nucleotides, the CDR3 is TGCAGCGGAAAGACAGGGCGGACAGATACGCAGTATTTT. The J gene is TRBJ2-3, the V gene TRBV29-1; 7 positions agree with TRBD1. The CDR3 loop spans 13 amino acids. Germline CDR1 reads SQVTM; CDR2 reads ANQGSEA. The V and J ends lost 7 bases and 3 bases, in that order; junction bases with no gene match: 7.

The rearrangement links TRBV4-3 to TRBJ2-7; maybe TRBD2 (6 bases). Trimming took 4 bases from V and 6 from J, leaving 25 bases between them. Germline lookup yields CDR1 LGHNA and CDR2 YSLEER. CDR3 length equals 17 residues. The CDR3 region is CASSRSPRGVDPSEQYF. DNA of the CDR3: TGCGCCAGCAGCCGTTCCCCCCGCGGGGTCGACCCGAGCGAGCAGTACTTC.

This chain joins TRBV5-5 and TRBJ1-4, with D perhaps TRBD1 (6 bases). Germline CDR1 and CDR2: SGHKS and YYEKEE (reference sequence). The V gene lost 4 bases and the J gene lost 8 bases, with 18 bases spanning the gap. The CDR3 extends over 15 amino acids. Here the CDR3 DNA reads TGTGCCAGCAGCCCAGTGCCGGGGGCGAGAGAAAAACTGTTTTTT. This encodes CASSPVPGAREKLFF.